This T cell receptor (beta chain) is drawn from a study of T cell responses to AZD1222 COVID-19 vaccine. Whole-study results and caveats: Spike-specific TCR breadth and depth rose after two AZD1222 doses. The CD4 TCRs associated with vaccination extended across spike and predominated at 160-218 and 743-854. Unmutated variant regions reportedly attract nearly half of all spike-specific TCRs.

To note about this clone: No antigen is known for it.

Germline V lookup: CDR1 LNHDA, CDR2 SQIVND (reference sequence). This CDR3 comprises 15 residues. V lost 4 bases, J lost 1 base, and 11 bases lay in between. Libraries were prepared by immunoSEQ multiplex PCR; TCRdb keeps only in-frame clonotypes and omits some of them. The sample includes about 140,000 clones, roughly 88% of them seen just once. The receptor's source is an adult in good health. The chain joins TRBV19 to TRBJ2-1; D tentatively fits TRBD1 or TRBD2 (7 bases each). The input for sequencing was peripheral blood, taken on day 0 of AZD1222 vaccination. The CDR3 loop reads CASSTQGGSYNEQFF. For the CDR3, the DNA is TGTGCCAGTAGTACTCAGGGGGGGTCCTACAATGAGCAGTTCTTC.